These 21 T cell receptor beta chains originate from one sample sequenced in a study of blood T cells in healthy people across ages. PCR was performed a second time for roughly 7 to 11 cycles using a sample-barcoded 5' primer and a J-beta primer mix. MiXCR was run by TCRdb on the 5' RACE reads, yielding one entry per CDR3 protein. The sample shows about 1.5 million distinct CDR3 sequences, about 45% of them seen only once. What was sequenced was blood. The receptors shown here come from a woman between 18 and 29 years old in good health.

The V gene is TRBV7-8, the J gene TRBJ2-7; 9 bases are a match to TRBD2. CDR3 length: 13 amino acids. CDR1 is SGHVS, CDR2 FQNEAQ, per germline. V was clipped by 11 bases and J by 2 bases; unmatched bases: 7. The CDR3 spells CADSGLATYEQYF. CDR3 nucleotides: TGTGCCGACTCGGGACTAGCTACCTACGAGCAGTACTTC.

The genes are TRBV27 and TRBJ1-1; tentatively, D is TRBD1 (5 bases). There are 14 residues in the CDR3. Germline V gene lookup returns CDR1 MNHEY and CDR2 SMNVEV (reference sequence). The germline V and J ends were trimmed by 5 bases and 1 base, with 11 bases remaining between them. CDR3 protein: CASSILTGNTEAFF. The CDR3 nucleotides are TGTGCCAGCAGTATCCTAACAGGGAACACTGAAGCTTTCTTT.

J is TRBJ2-7 and V is TRBV3-1, with 13 bases lining up with TRBD2. CDR3 size: 13 residues. V lost 4 bases and J lost 11; bases outside the gene matches: 5. Per germline, CDR1 LGHDT and CDR2 YNNKEL (reference sequence). CDR3 coding DNA: TGTGCCAGCAGCCCAGGGACTAGCGGGACCGAGTACTTC. Its translation is CASSPGTSGTEYF.

The rearrangement links TRBV29-1 to TRBJ2-7; the match to TRBD2 covers 8 bases. Germline V gene data show CDR1 as SQVTM and CDR2 as ANQGSEA. This CDR3 has 11 amino acids. The V gene end was trimmed by 6 bases and the J gene end by 5 bases; junction bases not matched to a gene: 3. CDR3 protein: CSVGLGDEQYF. Written as DNA, the CDR3 is TGCAGCGTGGGACTAGGAGACGAGCAGTACTTC.

This clonotype was counted only a few times. The chain employs TRBV29-1 and TRBJ1-5; D remains ambiguous. Deletions cut 5 bases from V and 4 bases from J, with 21 bases between. Germline CDR1 and CDR2: SQVTM and ANQGSEA. The CDR3 is made up of 16 amino acids. DNA for the CDR3: TGCAGCGTTACCGACGGGTTGGGAGGGATTAATCAGCCCCAGCATTTT. The encoded protein is CSVTDGLGGINQPQHF.

V usage is TRBV27 and J usage is TRBJ2-5; D is unresolved. The CDR3 runs to 16 residues. Looked up from germline, CDR1 is MNHEY and CDR2 is SMNVEV (reference sequence). Trimming took 5 bases from V and 1 from J, leaving 17 bases between them. This CDR3 is CASSPTIGNLQETQYF. In DNA, the CDR3 is TGTGCCAGCAGTCCAACTATCGGCAACCTCCAAGAGACCCAGTACTTC.

V gene TRBV25-1 combines with J gene TRBJ2-1, with 9 bases identical to TRBD2. The germline V gene encodes CDR1 MGHDK and CDR2 SYGVNS. The CDR3 is 13 amino acids. The CDR3 spells CAVGLAGMNEQFF. The CDR3 DNA is TGTGCAGTCGGGCTAGCGGGGATGAATGAGCAGTTCTTC.

This clonotype was seen only a few times. The chain employs TRBV20-1 and TRBJ2-1, with a weak D call TRBD1 (5 bases). CDR1 is DFQATT, CDR2 SNEGSKA, per germline (reference sequence). The V and J ends lost 7 bases and 0 bases respectively, with 19 bases between them. The CDR3 is 16 residues long. The CDR3 is CSVLGPGFSSYNEQFF. CDR3 sequence (DNA): TGCAGTGTTTTAGGACCAGGGTTTAGCTCCTACAATGAGCAGTTCTTC.

The chain joins TRBV7-9 to TRBJ1-2; 9 bases are a match to TRBD1. There are 17 residues in the CDR3. The ends lost 7 bases at V and 3 bases at J; junction bases unmatched: 15. Germline loops: CDR1 SEHNR, CDR2 FQNEAQ (reference sequence). CDR3 coding DNA: TGTGCCAGCAATCTCGGAACAGGGGGCTTAGCTGACTATGGCTACACCTTC. Protein product: CASNLGTGGLADYGYTF.

Concerning this clonotype itself: At one of its ends the junction is not consistent with the germline gene, which may arise from a read error. This chain links TRBV12-3 or TRBV12-4 with TRBJ2-7, with no clear D. The CDR3 totals 12 residues. This CDR3 reads CARSFMAYEQYF. Written as DNA, the CDR3 is TGTGCCAGAAGTTTCATGGCTTACGAGCAGTACTTC.

The chain joins TRBV4-3 to TRBJ2-7; D assignment may be TRBD1 or TRBD2 (5 bases each). CDR1 is LGHNA and CDR2 is YSLEER in the germline V gene. The CDR3 contains 14 residues. V gave up 5 bases and J gave up 6 bases, with 17 bases separating them. The CDR3 loop is CASSSRYQRGEQYF. The CDR3 DNA sequence: TGCGCCAGCAGCTCTCGCTACCAGAGGGGCGAGCAGTACTTC.

The chain couples TRBV30 to TRBJ2-3; D gene uncertain. The ends were cut back, 3 bases at V and 10 bases at J, with 8 bases in the middle. Germline-derived CDR1 and CDR2 are GTSNPN and SVGIG (reference sequence). This CDR3 contains 10 residues. Here the CDR3 reads CAWRRVSQYF. In DNA form, the CDR3 reads TGTGCCTGGAGACGGGTTTCGCAGTATTTT.

The chain carries TRBV4-1 and TRBJ2-5, with 8 bases lining up with TRBD1. V shed 1 base and J 11 bases; nucleotides not matched to a gene: 15. CDR1 and CDR2 (germline): MGHRA, YSYEKL. The CDR3 is made up of 16 amino acids. The CDR3 sequence is CASSQGGTGSYNEQYF. CDR3 DNA sequence: TGCGCCAGCAGCCAAGGCGGGACAGGATCCTACAATGAGCAGTACTTC.

This clonotype was recorded a few times. V is TRBV7-9 and J is TRBJ1-3; tentative D call: TRBD1 (5 bases). Germline V CDR1 and CDR2: SEHNR, FQNEAQ (reference sequence). Trimming removed 5 bases from V and 3 bases from J, with 8 bases in between. The CDR3 runs to 13 residues. The CDR3 DNA reads TGTGCCAGCAGCGGGGACCTTGGAAACACCATATATTTT. Its translation: CASSGDLGNTIYF.

The chain has TRBV9 and TRBJ2-3; D unresolved. From germline, CDR1 is SGDLS and CDR2 YYNGEE. V lost 2 bases, J lost 0 bases, and 13 bases lay in between. This CDR3 contains 16 residues. CDR3 DNA: TGTGCCAGCAGCGTCCAGGCGGACGCTAGCACAGATACGCAGTATTTT. This translates into CASSVQADASTDTQYF.

The chain recombines TRBV18 with TRBJ2-5, with a possible D match to TRBD2 (6 bases). CDR3 length: 15 residues. Germline CDR1 is KGHSH and CDR2 is LQKENI. V lost 3 bases and J lost 11, with 22 bases in between. Here the CDR3 reads CASSPGSGSYNEQYF. Here the CDR3 DNA reads TGTGCCAGCTCACCTGGAAGCGGGTCCTACAATGAGCAGTACTTC.

This chain joins TRBV10-1 and TRBJ2-7; maybe TRBD1 (6 bases). V shed 4 bases and J shed 6 bases, with 13 bases lying between them. The germline gives CDR1 WNHNN, CDR2 SYGVQD (reference sequence). This CDR3 spans 13 amino acids. CDR3 nucleotide sequence: TGCGCCAGCAGTGGACACAGGGCCTCCGAGCAGTACTTC. Translated, it gives CASSGHRASEQYF.

This clonotype has only a few counts. The gene calls are TRBV10-1 and TRBJ2-7; a possible D gene is TRBD1 (7 bases). The germline gives CDR1 WNHNN, CDR2 SYGVQD (reference sequence). CDR3 size: 14 residues. Trimming left V 3 bases short and J 5 bases short, with 14 bases between. The CDR3 is CASSDRRGRNEQYF. As DNA, the CDR3 is TGCGCCAGCAGTGATCGGAGGGGGCGGAACGAGCAGTACTTC.

The rearrangement links TRBV20-1 to TRBJ2-4, with 8 bases identical to TRBD1. The length of the CDR3 is 15 residues. The V and J ends lost 1 base and 8 bases, in that order; junction bases with no gene match: 10. Germline values: CDR1 DFQATT, CDR2 SNEGSKA (reference sequence). CDR3 sequence: CSARAFRGLRDIQYF. Written as DNA, the CDR3 is TGCAGTGCTAGAGCCTTCAGGGGGCTTAGAGACATTCAGTACTTC.

In this sample, this clonotype turned up a few times. DNA of the CDR3: TGTGCCAGCAGTTTATTTGACAGCCGCCAAGAGACCCAGTACTTC. Its protein is CASSLFDSRQETQYF. The chain is built from TRBV27 and TRBJ2-5, with a tentative D call TRBD1 (5 bases). CDR1 and CDR2 (germline): MNHEY, SMNVEV (reference sequence). The germline V and J ends were trimmed by 1 base and 1 base, with 10 bases remaining between them. The CDR3 length is 15 residues.

This clonotype was found a few times. V and J are TRBV20-1 and TRBJ2-5, with 9 bases lining up with TRBD2. Germline CDR1 and CDR2: DFQATT and SNEGSKA (reference sequence). V gave up 6 bases and J gave up 2 bases; unmatched junction bases: 10. The CDR3 consists of 15 residues. CDR3: CSADVASGAQETQYF. CDR3 DNA sequence: TGCAGTGCCGACGTGGCTAGCGGGGCTCAAGAGACCCAGTACTTC.